Listed here are 13 T cell receptor beta chains from one sample, sequenced in a study of molecular identifiers for immune sequencing clone quantification. One entry per CDR3 protein results from TCRdb running MiXCR on the PCR reads. The sample contains 300,000 to 400,000 distinct CDR3 sequences, about 20% of which appear only once. The sequenced material came from naive CD8+ T cells from blood, with Jurkat cell RNA spiked in. Sample subset: FACS-sorted CD8+CD4-CCR7+CD45RA+ naive T cells. These receptors were obtained from a human donor in good health. Some libraries in this study had Jurkat cell RNA spiked in.

This clonotype was recorded at least ten times. CDR3 loop: CSRGQDSNTGELFF. For the CDR3, the DNA is TGCAGTAGGGGACAGGACTCGAACACCGGGGAGCTGTTTTTT. The gene calls are TRBV20-1 and TRBJ2-2; 8 bases fit TRBD1. The CDR3 extends over 14 amino acids. Germline CDR1 reads DFQATT; CDR2 reads SNEGSKA (reference sequence). Losses at the gene ends were 8 bases for V and 0 bases for J; bases not matched to a gene: 5.

In its sample, this clonotype was seen many times. The CDR3 here is CASRRAGGPGNEQFF. For the CDR3, the DNA is TGTGCCAGCAGGAGGGCGGGGGGGCCTGGAAATGAGCAGTTCTTC. The chain links TRBV7-2 to TRBJ2-1, with 9 bases that match TRBD2. The junction had 10 bases not matched to a gene; V was cut back by 6 bases and J by 7 bases. The CDR3 totals 15 residues. Germline assignment: CDR1 SGHTA and CDR2 FQGNSA.

This clonotype was counted ten times or more. This chain joins TRBV5-8 and TRBJ1-5; no reliable D call. This CDR3 has 15 amino acids. V was clipped by 0 bases and J by 1 base, with 8 bases between them. The germline CDR1 and CDR2 sequences are SGHTS and YDEGEE. The chain's CDR3 is CASSLGESSNQPQHF. The CDR3 region has the DNA TGTGCCAGCAGCTTGGGGGAGTCGAGCAATCAGCCCCAGCATTTT. The whole variable domain, filled in from reference TRBV5-8 and TRBJ1-5, reads EAGVTQSPTHLIKTRGQQATLRCSPISGHTSVYWYQQALGLGLQFLLWYDEGEERNRGNFPPRFSGRQFPNYSSELNVNALELEDSALYLCASSLGESSNQPQHFGDGTRLSIL.

Concerning this clonotype: This may be a read error: a much more frequent sequence differs by one nucleotide. The CDR3 loop is CASSCPEQFF. In DNA form, the CDR3 reads TGTGCCAGCAGTTGCCCCGAGCAGTTCTTC. This chain connects TRBV6-6 to TRBJ2-1; no clear D. With 4 bases removed from V and 10 bases from J, the gap between germline ends came to 5 bases. The CDR3 runs 10 residues. The germline V gene has CDR1 MNHNY and CDR2 SVGAGI (reference sequence).

This clonotype has a single count. This may stem from a read error, because a much larger clone lies one nucleotide away. The rearrangement joins TRBV30 to TRBJ2-3; TRBD1 matches 10 bases. CDR3 length: 15 amino acids. Germline lookup yields CDR1 GTSNPN and CDR2 SVGIG (reference sequence). The V and J ends lost 3 bases and 0 bases, in that order; junction bases with no gene match: 3. Written as DNA, the CDR3 is TGTGCCTGGAGAGGGACAGGGGCAAGCACAGATACGCAGTATTTT. This sequence encodes CAWRGTGASTDTQYF.

This clonotype was found a few times. The gene calls are TRBV19 and TRBJ1-1; unclear D gene. CDR1 LNHDA and CDR2 SQIVND come from the germline V gene (reference sequence). V lost 6 bases, J lost 0 bases, and 8 bases lay in between. The length of the CDR3 is 13 residues. The CDR3 nucleotides read TGTGCCAGTAGATACAGCATGAACACTGAAGCTTTCTTT. Translation: CASRYSMNTEAFF.

J is TRBJ2-7 and V is TRBV3-1, with TRBD1 as a possible D gene (5 bases). Germline V gene data show CDR1 as LGHDT and CDR2 as YNNKEL (reference sequence). CDR3 length equals 15 residues. With 4 bases removed from V and 3 bases from J, the gap between germline ends came to 16 bases. In DNA, the CDR3 is TGTGCCAGCAGCCTAGATGGAGAAGGGGACTACGAGCAGTACTTC. Its translation is CASSLDGEGDYEQYF.

Notes on this clonotype: A single base separates this from a much larger clone, so it may be a read error. The gene calls are TRBV5-1 and TRBJ2-2; D gene unclear. The CDR3 totals 17 residues. Germline V lookup: CDR1 SGHRS, CDR2 YFSETQ. CDR3 sequence: CVSSLPSDGVGTGELFF. CDR3 sequence (DNA): TGCGTCAGCAGCCTTCCCTCTGATGGGGTTGGAACCGGGGAGCTGTTTTTT.

The J gene is TRBJ2-2, the V gene TRBV29-1; no clear D. With 4 bases removed from V and 4 bases from J, the gap between germline ends came to 7 bases. The V gene's germline CDR1 is SQVTM and CDR2 ANQGSEA. The CDR3 extends over 12 amino acids. The CDR3, as DNA: TGCAGCGTTGTTGAGGTCACCGGGGAGCTGTTTTTT. This encodes CSVVEVTGELFF.

Points on this clonotype: A clone one base away is much larger, so this may be a read error. The CDR3 loop is CASSLLGGHERYF. For the CDR3, the DNA is TGTGCCAGCAGTTTACTAGGGGGGCACGAGCGGTACTTC. The chain couples TRBV27 to TRBJ2-7; D assignment may be TRBD1 or TRBD2 (6 bases each). The germline CDR1 and CDR2 sequences are MNHEY and SMNVEV (reference sequence). CDR3 length equals 13 residues.

Notes on this clonotype: This may stem from a read error, because a much larger clone lies one nucleotide away. V and J are TRBV27 and TRBJ2-7; 8 bases are shared with TRBD1. V lost 2 bases to trimming and J lost 5 bases; unmatched junction nucleotides: 5. Germline CDR1 MNHEY, CDR2 SMNVEV (reference sequence). The CDR3 runs 14 residues. The CDR3 coding sequence is TGTGCCAGCAGTTTAGCGCAGGGGGCCCACGAGCAGTACTTC. Protein sequence: CASSLAQGAHEQYF.

Details on this clonotype: A clone one base away is much larger, so this may be a read error. The chain has TRBV27 and TRBJ2-7, with a possible D match to TRBD2 (6 bases). The CDR3 is 13 amino acids. The germline CDR1 and CDR2 sequences are MNHEY and SMNVEV (reference sequence). V shed 8 bases and J shed 3 bases, with 14 bases lying between them. In DNA, the CDR3 is TGTGCCAGCGGCCCGGGGGTATACTACGAGCAGTACTTC. Translation: CASGPGVYYEQYF.

This clonotype was recorded many times. This chain uses TRBV19 with TRBJ1-1; D is undetermined. CDR3 length: 14 amino acids. The germline V and J ends were trimmed by 9 bases and 1 base, with 15 bases remaining between them. CDR1 and CDR2 (germline): LNHDA, SQIVND (reference sequence). CDR3 coding DNA: TGTGCCAGCAGTTTCAGGACCGGGAACACTGAAGCTTTCTTT. Translation: CASSFRTGNTEAFF. Using reference TRBV19 and TRBJ1-1 for the parts outside the CDR3, the full variable domain is DGGITQSPKYLFRKEGQNVTLSCEQNLNHDAMYWYRQDPGQGLRLIYYSQIVNDFQKGDIAEGYSVSREKKESFPLTVTSAQKNPTAFYLCASSFRTGNTEAFFGQGTRLTVV.